The sequence of this T cell receptor (beta chain) was determined in a study of identical twins. The study, taken as a whole, reports: Out-of-frame beta sequences exhibited a weaker degree of excess twin sharing.

Unique molecular identifiers were present on the cDNA, and a universal primer site came from template switching. TCRdb analysed the 5' RACE reads with MiXCR anew, one entry per CDR3 protein. This sample has about 500,000 distinct CDR3 sequences, with over 11% found just once. With regard to this clonotype: What it recognizes is unknown.

The sample was also reused in another study, on yellow fever vaccine responses in identical twins. According to that study: Vaccine T cell responses of twins reportedly seemed partly convergent and partly personalized.

Sequences were obtained from CD4+ T cells sorted from blood. The clonotype was recovered from a woman aged 18-35 years in good health.

CDR3 coding DNA: TGCAGCGTGGGACATGGGGAGGGCTACACCTTC. It encodes CSVGHGEGYTF. The chain joins TRBV29-1 to TRBJ1-2; D might be TRBD1 (6 bases). Per the germline V gene, CDR1 is SQVTM and CDR2 is ANQGSEA. The CDR3 contains 11 residues. The V end was cut by 6 bases, the J end by 8 bases, with 13 bases between.